The next 5 T cell receptor beta chains were all read from a single sample in a study of spatial heterogeneity in lung cancer. Via MiXCR, TCRdb re-called the 5' RACE reads, giving one row per CDR3 protein. The sample has about 9,800 distinct CDR3 sequences, roughly 54% seen once. Antigens for these TCRs are unknown. Time point noted: sample taken at primary tumor resection. Findings of the study overall: Mutation counts in tumors were tracked by counts of expanded intratumoral alpha and beta TCRs.

The material was lung tumor tissue, obtained at surgery. These receptors all come from a female donor with early-stage non-small cell lung cancer.

CDR3 residues: CASSQSAGERENQPQHF. DNA of the CDR3: TGCGCCAGCAGTCAATCGGCTGGAGAAAGGGAAAATCAGCCCCAGCATTTT. The chain combines TRBV23-1 with TRBJ1-5; the D is unclear. TRBV23-1 is an ORF; its function is uncertain. The V gene lost 0 bases and the J gene lost 4 bases, with 16 bases spanning the gap. The CDR3 is 17 amino acids.

The chain carries TRBV27 and TRBJ1-6, with D maybe TRBD1 (5 bases). V lost 7 bases, J lost 9 bases, and 10 bases lay in between. The germline V gene encodes CDR1 MNHEY and CDR2 SMNVEV (reference sequence). CDR3 length: 12 amino acids. Here the CDR3 reads CASKRGSSPLHF. DNA of the CDR3: TGTGCCAGCAAAAGGGGTAGTTCACCCCTCCACTTT.

This clonotype showed up just once. The genes are TRBV7-9 and TRBJ1-3; no firm D call. The germline gives CDR1 SEHNR, CDR2 FQNEAQ (reference sequence). The CDR3 covers 14 residues. V was shortened by 4 bases and J by 0 bases, with 7 bases between the two germline ends. The CDR3 DNA reads as TGTGCCAGCAGCTCGGCGGACTCTGGAAACACCATATATTTT. It yields the protein CASSSADSGNTIYF.

The rearrangement uses TRBV6-2 or TRBV6-3 and TRBJ2-2; TRBD1 matches 9 bases. Looked up from germline, CDR1 is MNHEY and CDR2 is SVGEGT. Trimming took 5 bases from V and 6 from J; bases not matched to a gene: 1. The CDR3 length is 13 residues. In DNA form, the CDR3 reads TGTGCCAGCAGTGGGACAGGGCCCGGGGAGCTGTTTTTT. It yields the protein CASSGTGPGELFF.

The V and J genes are TRBV7-2 and TRBJ2-3, with D unresolved. The CDR3 loop spans 12 amino acids. Germline CDR1 reads SGHTA; CDR2 reads FQGNSA. V lost 3 bases to trimming and J lost 7 bases, with 8 bases between them. CDR3 protein: CASSFKGYTQYF. CDR3 bases: TGTGCCAGCAGCTTTAAAGGATATACGCAGTATTTT.